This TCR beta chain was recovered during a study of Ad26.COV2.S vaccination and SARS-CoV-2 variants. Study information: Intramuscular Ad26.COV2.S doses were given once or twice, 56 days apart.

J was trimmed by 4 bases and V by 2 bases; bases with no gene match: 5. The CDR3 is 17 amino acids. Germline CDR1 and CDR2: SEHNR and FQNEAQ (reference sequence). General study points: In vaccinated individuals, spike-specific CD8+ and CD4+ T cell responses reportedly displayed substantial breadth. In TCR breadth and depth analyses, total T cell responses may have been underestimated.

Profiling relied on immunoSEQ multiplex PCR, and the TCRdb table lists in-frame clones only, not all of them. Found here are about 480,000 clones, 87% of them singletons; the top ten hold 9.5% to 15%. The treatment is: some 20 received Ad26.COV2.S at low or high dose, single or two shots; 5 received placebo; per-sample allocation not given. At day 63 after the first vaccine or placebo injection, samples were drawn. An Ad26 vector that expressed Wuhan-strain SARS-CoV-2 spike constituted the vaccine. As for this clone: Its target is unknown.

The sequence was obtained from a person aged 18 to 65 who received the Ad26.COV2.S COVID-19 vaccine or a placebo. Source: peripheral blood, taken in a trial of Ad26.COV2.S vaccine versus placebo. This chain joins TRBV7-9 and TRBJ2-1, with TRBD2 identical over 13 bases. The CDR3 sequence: CASSLPQGLAGYNEQFF. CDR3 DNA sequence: TGTGCCAGCAGCTTACCACAGGGACTAGCGGGATACAATGAGCAGTTCTTC.